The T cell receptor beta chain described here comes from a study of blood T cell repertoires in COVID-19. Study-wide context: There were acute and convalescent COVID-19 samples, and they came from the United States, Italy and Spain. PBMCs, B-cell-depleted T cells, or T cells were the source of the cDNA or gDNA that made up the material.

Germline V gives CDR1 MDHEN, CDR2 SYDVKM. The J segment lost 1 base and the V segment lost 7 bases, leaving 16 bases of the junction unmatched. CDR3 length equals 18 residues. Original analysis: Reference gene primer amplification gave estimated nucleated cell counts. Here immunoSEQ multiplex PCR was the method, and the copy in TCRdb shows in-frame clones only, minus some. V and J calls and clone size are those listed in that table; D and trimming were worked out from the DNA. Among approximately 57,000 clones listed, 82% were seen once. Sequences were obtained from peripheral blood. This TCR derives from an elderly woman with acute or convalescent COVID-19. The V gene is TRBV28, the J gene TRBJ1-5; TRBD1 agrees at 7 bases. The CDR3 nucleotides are TGTGCCAGCAATCCGAACGATTTCAGGGGGTTAAGCAATCAGCCCCAGCATTTT. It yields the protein CASNPNDFRGLSNQPQHF. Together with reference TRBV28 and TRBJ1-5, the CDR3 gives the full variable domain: DVKVTQSSRYLVKRTGEKVFLECVQDMDHENMFWYRQDPGLGLRLIYFSYDVKMKEKGDIPEGYSVSREKKERFSLILESASTNQTSMYLCASNPNDFRGLSNQPQHFGDGTRLSIL.